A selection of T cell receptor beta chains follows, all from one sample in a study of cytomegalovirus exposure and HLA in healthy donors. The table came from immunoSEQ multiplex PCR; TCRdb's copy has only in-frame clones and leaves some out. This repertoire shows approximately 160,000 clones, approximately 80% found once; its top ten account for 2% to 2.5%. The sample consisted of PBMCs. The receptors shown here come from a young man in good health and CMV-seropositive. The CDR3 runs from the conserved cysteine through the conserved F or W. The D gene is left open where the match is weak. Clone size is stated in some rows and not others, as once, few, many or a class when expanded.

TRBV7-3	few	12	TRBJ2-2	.	TGTGCCAGCAGCTTATATACCGGGGAGCTGTTTTTT	CASSLYTGELFF
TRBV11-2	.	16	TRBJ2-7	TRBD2	TGTGCCAGCAGCCCCTTTGGGACTAACCTCTCCTACGAGCAGTACTTC	CASSPFGTNLSYEQYF
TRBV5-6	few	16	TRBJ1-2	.	TGTGCCAGCAGCTTGGGGTCGGTCCGAGCTAACTATGGCTACACCTTC	CASSLGSVRANYGYTF
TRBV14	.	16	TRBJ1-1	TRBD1	TGTGCCAGCAGCCACGGACAGGGTCGGTTACGGGCTGAAGCTTTCTTT	CASSHGQGRLRAEAFF
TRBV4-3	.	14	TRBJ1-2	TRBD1	TGCGCCAGCAGCCCCAGGGGGCTTGGCTATGGCTACACCTTC	CASSPRGLGYGYTF
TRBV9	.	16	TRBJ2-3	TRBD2	TGTGCCAGCAGCCCTCGACTAGCGGAAGGCACAGATACGCAGTATTTT	CASSPRLAEGTDTQYF
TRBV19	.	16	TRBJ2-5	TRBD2	TGTGCCAGTAGTATGGTTAGCGGGGGGATTAACGAGACCCAGTACTTC	CASSMVSGGINETQYF
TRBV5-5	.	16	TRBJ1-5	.	TGTGCCAGCAGCGGCCCGGGGGGCAGAGGCAATCAGCCCCAGCATTTT	CASSGPGGRGNQPQHF
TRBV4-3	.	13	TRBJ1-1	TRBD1	TGCGCCAGCAGCCGATCAGGGGGTGCTGAAGCTTTCTTT	CASSRSGGAEAFF
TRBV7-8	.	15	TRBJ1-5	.	TGTGCCAGCAGCTCCTCCGGGTATAGCAATCAGCCCCAGCATTTT	CASSSSGYSNQPQHF
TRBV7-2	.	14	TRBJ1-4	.	TGTGCCAGCAGTCGAGGACGGGAATCCGAAAAACTGTTTTTT	CASSRGRESEKLFF
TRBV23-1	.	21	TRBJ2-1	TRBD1	TGCGCCAGCAGTTACTCAAAAAAAGATCCGACAGGGGGGCGCTCCTACAATGAGCAGTTCTTC	CASSYSKKDPTGGRSYNEQFF
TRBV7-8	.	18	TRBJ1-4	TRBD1	TGTGCCAGCAGCTTAGCTCCGGGACAGGGCGCAACTAATGAAAAACTGTTTTTT	CASSLAPGQGATNEKLFF
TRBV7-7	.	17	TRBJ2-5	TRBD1	TGTGCTAGCAGCTTAACAACCGGGACAGGGCTCCAAGAGACCCAGTACTTC	CASSLTTGTGLQETQYF
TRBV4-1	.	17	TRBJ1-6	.	TGCGCCAGCAGCCGAGCGGACAGCCGATACTATAATTCACCCCTCCACTTT	CASSRADSRYYNSPLHF
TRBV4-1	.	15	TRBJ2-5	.	TGCGCCAGCAGCCCCCGGGACTTGTACCAAGAGACCCAGTACTTC	CASSPRDLYQETQYF
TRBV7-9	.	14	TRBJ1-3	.	TGTGCCAGCAGCAGCAGGGTTTCTGGAAACACCATATATTTT	CASSSRVSGNTIYF
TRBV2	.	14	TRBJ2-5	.	TGTGCCAGCAGTGGCGGGGGCCCCCAAGAGACCCAGTACTTC	CASSGGGPQETQYF
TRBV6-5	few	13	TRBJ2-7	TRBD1	TGTGCCAGCAGTTATCGAGGGGGCAACGAGCAGTACTTC	CASSYRGGNEQYF
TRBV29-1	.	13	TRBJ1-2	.	TGCAGCGTTCACAGGGAGTCTTCGTATGGCTACACCTTC	CSVHRESSYGYTF
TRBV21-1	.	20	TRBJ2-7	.	TGTGCCAGCAGCAAAGGGGCCGGGACTAGCGGCCCCCTCTGGTCCTACGAGCAGTACTTC	CASSKGAGTSGPLWSYEQYF
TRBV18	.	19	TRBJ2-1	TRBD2	TGTGCCAGCTCACTTCCCTTAGCGGGGGGGGAGAGCTCCTACAATGAGCAGTTCTTC	CASSLPLAGGESSYNEQFF
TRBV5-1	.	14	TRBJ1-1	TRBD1	TGCGCCAGCAGCTGGGGGGACAGGGTTCCTGAAGCTTTCTTT	CASSWGDRVPEAFF
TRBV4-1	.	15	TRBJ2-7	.	TGCGCCAGCAGCCAAGTTACGGCTAGCTCCTACGAGCAGTACTTC	CASSQVTASSYEQYF